The present entry profiles one TCR beta chain with its context. The data stem from a study of shared clonotypes between healthy human individuals. Looked up from germline, CDR1 is SQVTM and CDR2 is ANQGSEA. The junction had 3 bases not matched to a gene; V was cut back by 5 bases and J by 5 bases. CDR3 length equals 11 residues. TCRdb's copy holds only in-frame clones and misses some; the assay was immunoSEQ multiplex PCR. The data show almost 750,000 clones, roughly two thirds seen once. The V gene is TRBV29-1, the J gene TRBJ2-7, with 7 bases aligning to TRBD2. Sequenced sample: memory CD4+ T cells sorted from blood. Subset specified: CD45RA-negative fraction. The sequence derives from a woman younger than 45 in good health. CDR3 nucleotide sequence: TGCAGCGTTAAACTAGCGAACGAGCAGTACTTC. Its translation is CSVKLANEQYF.